The clone carrying this T cell receptor (beta chain) was seen a few times. Antigen: not known. This record comes from a study of identical twins. The study, taken as a whole, reports: Monozygotic twin pairs showed more out-of-frame TCR alpha sharing than models estimated.

Each CDR3 protein is one row after TCRdb ran MiXCR on the 5' RACE reads. The repertoire includes fewer than 650,000 distinct CDR3 sequences, less than 9% of them detected once, and roughly 1.6% sits in the top ten. In germline, CDR1 is SGHDT, CDR2 YYEEEE. Trimming cost V 0 bases and J 5 bases; bases outside gene matches: 6. This CDR3 has 16 residues. The same specimen was also included in a second study, on yellow fever vaccine responses in identical twins.

What was sequenced was PBMCs. The rearrangement uses TRBV5-6 and TRBJ2-1, with 9 bases identical to TRBD2. The clonotype originates from a young woman in good health. The CDR3 region is CASSLVSAGGHNEQFF. For the CDR3, the DNA is TGTGCCAGCAGCTTGGTATCGGCGGGGGGGCACAATGAGCAGTTCTTC. The full variable domain, its missing parts supplied by reference TRBV5-6 and TRBJ2-1, is DAGVTQSPTHLIKTRGQQVTLRCSPKSGHDTVSWYQQALGQGPQFIFQYYEEEERQRGNFPDRFSGHQFPNYSSELNVNALLLGDSALYLCASSLVSAGGHNEQFFGPGTRLTVL.